The text below deals with one TCR beta chain. This record belongs to a study of T cell responses to AZD1222 COVID-19 vaccine. The V and J ends lost 4 bases and 8 bases respectively, with 17 bases between them. Germline V CDR1 and CDR2: LGHDT, YNNKEL (reference sequence). The CDR3 has 14 residues. The protocol was immunoSEQ multiplex PCR, while the TCRdb copy is restricted to in-frame clones and leaves out a portion. Of 150,000 to 160,000 clones listed, about 87% are singletons. The chain links TRBV3-1 (or the pseudogene TRBV3-2) to TRBJ1-1; D gene unclear. The receptor's source is an adult in good health. The source was peripheral blood, collected on day 0 of AZD1222 vaccination. CDR3 loop: CASSPENLQREAFF. CDR3 coding DNA: TGTGCCAGCAGCCCCGAAAACCTACAGCGAGAAGCTTTCTTT.